This TCR beta chain was observed in a study of blood T cell repertoires in COVID-19. Study details: COVID-19 samples from acute and convalescent phases originated in the United States, Italy and Spain. Sources were T cells, B-cell-depleted T cells, or PBMCs; the material itself was cDNA or gDNA.

The authors' processing: Counts of nucleated cells, estimated from reference gene primer amplification, were obtained. Sequencing was performed with immunoSEQ multiplex PCR; in TCRdb, only in-frame clones are kept and a portion is missing. V and J calls and clone size are those listed in that table; D and trimming were worked out from the DNA. This table holds under 200,000 clones, approximately 84% found once. Trimming took 8 bases from V and 4 from J, leaving 19 bases between them. CDR1 is SGHVS and CDR2 is FNYEAQ in the germline V gene. The CDR3 totals 15 residues. This chain uses TRBV7-6 with TRBJ2-3; D is possibly TRBD1 (6 bases). Sequenced material: peripheral blood. The source of this sequence is a man aged 40-49 years who had recovered from COVID-19. The CDR3 region has the DNA TGTGCCAGCGGCACCACAGGGATCGGTGCAGATACGCAGTATTTT. This encodes CASGTTGIGADTQYF.